The rows below give T cell receptor beta chains drawn from one sample of a study of blood T cell repertoires in COVID-19. The assay was immunoSEQ multiplex PCR, and TCRdb's table has in-frame clones only and misses some. The data show about 330,000 clones, roughly 84% seen once. Sequencing was done on a sample of PBMCs or T cells enriched from blood (not recorded which). Every receptor here comes from a woman in her 30s who had recovered from COVID-19. Each CDR3 is given with its conserved first and last residue. Each record gives: J gene, CDR3 length, D gene, V gene, clone size, CDR3 DNA, CDR3 protein. A D gene is named only where the DNA matches it firmly. Rows may omit the clone size; those that give it use once, few, many or a size class.

>TRBJ1-6|15|-|TRBV3-1/TRBV3-2|once
TGTGCCAGCAGCCAAGAAACAGGGAGGGCTTCACCCCTCCACTTT
CASSQETGRASPLHF
>TRBJ2-7|18|-|TRBV19|once
TGTGCCAGTAGTATATCCCTTTGGGGGGGCCCAGTCTCCTACGAGCAGTACTTC
CASSISLWGGPVSYEQYF
>TRBJ2-1|15|-|TRBV14|-
TGTGCCAGCAGCCGAGAGGGGAGCCCCTACAATGAGCAGTTCTTC
CASSREGSPYNEQFF
>TRBJ2-3|14|TRBD2|TRBV4-2|-
TGTGCCAGCAGCCAAGACGGGGGGGTGGATACGCAGTATTTT
CASSQDGGVDTQYF
>TRBJ1-2|16|TRBD1|TRBV10-3|-
TGTGCCATCAGTGTCTCCGGGACAGGGGGCGCCGACGGCTACACCTTC
CAISVSGTGGADGYTF
>TRBJ1-1|14|-|TRBV15|-
TGTGCCACCAGCAGACAGGGGACGAACACTGAAGCTTTCTTT
CATSRQGTNTEAFF
>TRBJ1-5|12|-|TRBV6-5|few
TGTGCCAGCAGAGGAGTCAATCAGCCCCAGCATTTT
CASRGVNQPQHF
>TRBJ1-3|16|TRBD1|TRBV5-1|-
TGCGCCAGCAGCACCGGGACAGTGGTCGCAGGAAACACCATATATTTT
CASSTGTVVAGNTIYF
>TRBJ1-6|17|-|TRBV27|once
TGTGCCAGCAGTCGATCCGTCGCGAGCTCCTATAATTCACCCCTCCACTTT
CASSRSVASSYNSPLHF
>TRBJ2-2|15|-|TRBV11-3|-
TGTGCCAGCAGCTTAGGACAGGCAAACACCGGGGAGCTGTTTTTT
CASSLGQANTGELFF
>TRBJ1-3|15|TRBD1|TRBV5-1|-
TGCGCCAGCAGCTCCCAGGGGGTCTCTGGAAACACCATATATTTT
CASSSQGVSGNTIYF
>TRBJ1-2|14|-|TRBV12-5|few
TGTGCTAGTGGTTTGTCGGAGGGTGTAGGTGGCTACACCTTC
CASGLSEGVGGYTF
>TRBJ2-1|16|TRBD2|TRBV3-1/TRBV3-2|-
TGTGCCAGCAGCCAAGGGGCAGGGAGGGTTGACAATGAGCAGTTCTTC
CASSQGAGRVDNEQFF
>TRBJ1-5|13|-|TRBV7-8|-
TGTGCCAGCAGCGCCGGGAGGAATCAGCCCCAGCATTTT
CASSAGRNQPQHF
>TRBJ2-7|16|TRBD1|TRBV6-2/TRBV6-3|-
TGTGCCAGCAGTTACGGTCCAGGGGGAAGAGGCTACGAGCAGTACTTC
CASSYGPGGRGYEQYF
>TRBJ2-3|15|TRBD1|TRBV6-5|-
TGTGCCAGCAGCCAGGACAGGGGGCCTGGAGATACGCAGTATTTT
CASSQDRGPGDTQYF
>TRBJ2-2|16|-|TRBV18|-
TGTGCCAGCTCACCACCTTCCGGGGGGAACACCGGGGAGCTGTTTTTT
CASSPPSGGNTGELFF
>TRBJ1-5|15|-|TRBV3-1/TRBV3-2|once
TGTGCCAGCAGCCAAGATCTGAACACCAATCAGCCCCAGCATTTT
CASSQDLNTNQPQHF
>TRBJ1-2|14|-|TRBV19|many
TGTGCCAGTAGTATGCCCGGACAGTTCTATGGCTACACCTTC
CASSMPGQFYGYTF
>TRBJ1-4|14|TRBD1|TRBV5-4|once
TGTGCCAGCAGCCAGGACAGGGCTAATGAAAAACTGTTTTTT
CASSQDRANEKLFF
>TRBJ1-3|15|-|TRBV15|-
TGTGCCACCAGCAGATCGCAGGGGACTGGAAACACCATATATTTT
CATSRSQGTGNTIYF
>TRBJ2-5|15|TRBD1|TRBV11-2|-
TGTGCCAGCAGCCTCACACAGGGGGCTACGAAGACCCAGTACTTC
CASSLTQGATKTQYF
>TRBJ2-1|15|TRBD2|TRBV5-4|once
TGTGCCAGCAGCTTCGAGCGGGGGTCCAACAATGAGCAGTTCTTC
CASSFERGSNNEQFF
>TRBJ1-1|14|TRBD1|TRBV2|-
TGTGCCACGACACCCACAGGGGTGAACACTGAAGCTTTCTTT
CATTPTGVNTEAFF
>TRBJ1-3|16|-|TRBV28|-
TGTGCCAGCAGTTCCCCGGGACTTAGCTCTGGAAACACCATATATTTT
CASSSPGLSSGNTIYF
>TRBJ2-7|16|-|TRBV4-1|-
TGCGCCAGCAGCCAAGACCCAGTGGGGAGCGCCTACGAGCAGTACTTC
CASSQDPVGSAYEQYF
>TRBJ2-2|14|-|TRBV18|-
TGTGCCAGCTCACCCGGACAGAACACCGGGGAGCTGTTTTTT
CASSPGQNTGELFF
>TRBJ2-1|13|-|TRBV2|-
TGTGCCAGCATTCGGCTAGCCGGCAATGAGCAGTTCTTC
CASIRLAGNEQFF
>TRBJ1-5|18|-|TRBV19|-
TGTGCCAGTAGTATCACCAGGGGCACAGGGTATAGCAATCAGCCCCAGCATTTT
CASSITRGTGYSNQPQHF
>TRBJ1-5|15|TRBD1|TRBV19|-
TGTGCCAGTAGTACCGGGGCAGGGGGCCGTCAGCCCCAGCATTTT
CASSTGAGGRQPQHF
>TRBJ2-1|16|TRBD2|TRBV6-5|-
TGTGCCAGCAGTTACTCATGGCGGGGGGTTCGCAATGAGCAGTTCTTC
CASSYSWRGVRNEQFF
>TRBJ2-1|15|-|TRBV11-3|-
TGTGCCAGCAGCCTTGAAGGGAGCTCCTACAATGAGCAGTTCTTC
CASSLEGSSYNEQFF
>TRBJ2-5|17|TRBD1|TRBV5-1|-
TGCGCCAGCAGCCTGTTTACCCGGGACAGGGACGGCGAGACCCAGTACTTC
CASSLFTRDRDGETQYF
>TRBJ1-1|19|TRBD1|TRBV4-1|few
TGCGCCAGCAGCCAAGATTCAGGACAGGGGGCTGGAATCGCGAATGTGGCTTTCTTT
CASSQDSGQGAGIANVAFF
>TRBJ2-1|11|TRBD2|TRBV2|-
TGTGCCAGCAGTGGAAAGCGGGGGTGTCTCTTC
CASSGKRGCLF
>TRBJ2-5|14|-|TRBV28|-
TGTGCCAGCATTCCCCAGGGATACCAAGAGACCCAGTACTTC
CASIPQGYQETQYF
>TRBJ2-2|16|-|TRBV6-5|once
TGTGCCAGCAGTTACGGTAGAAGGAGGGACACCGGGGAGCTGTTTTTT
CASSYGRRRDTGELFF
>TRBJ2-2|15|TRBD1|TRBV5-1|-
TGCGCCAGCAGGGGACAGGTAACGAACACCGGGGAGCTGTTTTTT
CASRGQVTNTGELFF
>TRBJ1-5|15|-|TRBV19|-
TGTGCCAGTAGTTCCCAGGGCGGAGGCAATCAGCCCCAGCATTTT
CASSSQGGGNQPQHF
>TRBJ1-4|12|-|TRBV12-3/TRBV12-4|-
TGTGCCAGCAGTCTAGACCGCGAAGAACTGTTTTTT
CASSLDREELFF
>TRBJ1-2|16|TRBD1|TRBV27|once
TGTGCCAGCAGTGCGTACCAACAGGGGGTTGACTATGGCTACACCTTC
CASSAYQQGVDYGYTF
>TRBJ1-4|16|TRBD1|TRBV28|-
TGTGCCAGCAGCTCCCCTTGGACAGGGGCTAATGAAAAACTGTTTTTT
CASSSPWTGANEKLFF
>TRBJ1-1|15|TRBD1|TRBV6-2/TRBV6-3|once
TGTGCCAGCACTTACTGGGCAGGGGGGAACACTGAAGCTTTCTTT
CASTYWAGGNTEAFF
>TRBJ1-5|14|TRBD1|TRBV30|-
TGTGCCTGGAGGCCTGGGACAGCAAATCAGCCCCAGCATTTT
CAWRPGTANQPQHF
>TRBJ1-4|13|-|TRBV6-5|-
TGTGCCAGCCGGGATCTTCGTAATGAAAAACTGTTTTTT
CASRDLRNEKLFF
>TRBJ1-1|14|TRBD1|TRBV9|-
TGTGCCAGCAGCGTAGCCGAGGGGGCCGTTGAAGCTTTCTTT
CASSVAEGAVEAFF
>TRBJ2-2|12|-|TRBV27|-
TGTGCCAGCAGACTATACACCGGGGAGCTGTTTTTT
CASRLYTGELFF
>TRBJ2-5|12|-|TRBV6-5|few
TGTGCCAGCAGTTACTCGAGGGAGACCCAGTACTTC
CASSYSRETQYF
>TRBJ2-5|20|TRBD2|TRBV3-1/TRBV3-2|-
TGTGCCAGCAGCCCGACTCGGGCTAGCGGGGGCGCGGTTTATGGGGAGACCCAGTACTTC
CASSPTRASGGAVYGETQYF
>TRBJ1-6|14|-|TRBV13|-
TGTGCCAGCAGCTCTACCGGGGAGACTTCACCCCTCCACTTT
CASSSTGETSPLHF
>TRBJ2-1|13|TRBD1|TRBV19|-
TGTGCCAGTAGCCGGCAGGGGGCGAATGAGCAGTTCTTC
CASSRQGANEQFF